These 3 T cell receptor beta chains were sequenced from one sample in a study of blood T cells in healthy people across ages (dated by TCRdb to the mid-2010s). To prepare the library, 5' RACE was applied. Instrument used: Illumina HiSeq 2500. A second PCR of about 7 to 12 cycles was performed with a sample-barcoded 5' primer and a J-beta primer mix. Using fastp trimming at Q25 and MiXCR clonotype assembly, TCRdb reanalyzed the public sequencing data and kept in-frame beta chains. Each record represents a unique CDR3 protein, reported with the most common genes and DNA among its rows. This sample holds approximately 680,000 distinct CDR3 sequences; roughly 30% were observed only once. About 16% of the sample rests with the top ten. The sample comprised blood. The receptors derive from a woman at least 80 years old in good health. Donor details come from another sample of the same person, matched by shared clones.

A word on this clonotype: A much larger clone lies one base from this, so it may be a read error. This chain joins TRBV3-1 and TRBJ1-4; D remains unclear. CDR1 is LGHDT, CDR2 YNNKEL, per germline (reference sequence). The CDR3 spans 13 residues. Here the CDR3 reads CASSQVRNEKRFF. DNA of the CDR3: TGTGCCAGCAGCCAAGTTCGTAATGAAAAACGGTTTTTT.

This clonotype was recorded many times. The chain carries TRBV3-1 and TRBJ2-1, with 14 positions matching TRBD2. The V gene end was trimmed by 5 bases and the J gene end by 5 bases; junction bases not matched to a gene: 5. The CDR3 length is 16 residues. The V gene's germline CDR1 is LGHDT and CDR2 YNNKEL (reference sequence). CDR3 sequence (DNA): TGTGCCAGCAGCATCGGGACTAGCGGGGGAGACAATGAGCAGTTCTTC. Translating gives CASSIGTSGGDNEQFF.

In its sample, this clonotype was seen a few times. The CDR3: CASSHTTGDHQPQHF. Written as DNA, the CDR3 is TGTGCCAGCAGTCATACAACAGGGGACCATCAGCCCCAGCATTTT. The chain recombines TRBV6-1 with TRBJ1-5; TRBD1 agrees at 7 bases. The CDR3 spans 15 residues. In germline, CDR1 is MNHNS, CDR2 SASEGT. The V and J ends lost 5 bases and 5 bases, in that order; junction bases with no gene match: 9.